This T cell receptor beta chain was documented in a study of cytomegalovirus exposure and HLA in healthy donors. Both 60 Vbeta primers and 13 Jbeta primers went into the PCR. Method: immunoSEQ multiplex PCR; TCRdb's copy keeps in-frame clones and lacks some. This repertoire shows around 180,000 clones, around 77% found once; its top ten account for more than 2%. This CDR3 is 14 amino acids long. Germline lookup yields CDR1 SGHRS and CDR2 YFSETQ. The germline V and J ends were trimmed by 0 bases and 2 bases, with 9 bases remaining between them. The chain links TRBV5-1 to TRBJ2-7, with no clear D. The specimen was PBMCs. This receptor was obtained from a man aged 55 to 69 in good health and CMV-seronegative. This CDR3 reads CASSLDVTTYEQYF. In DNA, the CDR3 is TGCGCCAGCAGCTTGGATGTGACAACCTACGAGCAGTACTTC.